This is a list of T cell receptor beta chains from one sample in a study of CD8 T cell repertoires and HIV-1 epitope variants. Antigens of these TCRs are unknown. The table came from immunoSEQ multiplex PCR; TCRdb's copy has only in-frame clones and leaves some out. The table lists 2,500 or so clones, less than 75% of them singletons, with about 48% in the top ten. Sequencing used cultured CD8+ T cells derived from PBMCs. The source of these receptors is a male donor with HIV. CDR3s leave out the opening cysteine and the closing phenylalanine or tryptophan.

J,V,CDR3
TRBJ2-7,TRBV5-1,ASSPAEGLSYYEQY
TRBJ2-7,TRBV19,ASSSGTAYEQY
TRBJ2-2,TRBV9,ASSVTGNTGELF
TRBJ1-2,TRBV7-8,ASSLLDSDGYT
TRBJ2-7,TRBV27,ASSLSQGTLSYEQY
TRBJ2-3,TRBV6-1,ASSEARVGTDTQY
TRBJ2-5,TRBV18,ASSPLQETQY
TRBJ2-2,TRBV6-6,ASSFSGTGELF
TRBJ1-1,TRBV5-1,ASSLALGAGTEAF
TRBJ2-1,TRBV5-4,ASSLTGVGEQF
TRBJ1-5,TRBV10-2,ASRGGESNQPQH
TRBJ2-7,TRBV5-1,ASSLYAGGYEQY
TRBJ2-5,TRBV6-6,ASSYLAGGDKRTQY
TRBJ2-7,TRBV29-1,SGRGPGSPEQY
TRBJ2-7,TRBV4-3,ASSLLTGGPYEQY
TRBJ2-1,TRBV4-1,ASSQDLAGGHDNEQF
TRBJ2-1,TRBV28,ASSFEGGLYNEQF
TRBJ2-7,TRBV27,ASSPTGGPYEQY
TRBJ2-3,TRBV4-1,ASSQEDRGSDTQY
TRBJ2-7,TRBV27,ASSLIAGGPEQY
TRBJ2-3,TRBV10-1,ASSEAGAKDTQY
TRBJ2-3,TRBV9,ASSVGGLAGVGDTQY
TRBJ1-5,TRBV7-2,ASSLDRRNQPQH
TRBJ2-7,TRBV29-1,SVVREDSYEQY
TRBJ2-7,TRBV28,ASSYARVGEQY
TRBJ1-1,TRBV11-3,ASSDSVGTEAF
TRBJ2-7,TRBV9,ASSGGGGADEQY
TRBJ2-5,TRBV10-2,ASSEGKIVSRETQY
TRBJ2-3,TRBV12-5,ASGLQTGEVLGTDTQY
TRBJ2-1,TRBV5-6,ASSLGRDLSDEQF
TRBJ1-1,TRBV7-9,ASSQSTGGGYEAF
TRBJ2-3,TRBV10-3,AISDLFSGREESTDTQY
TRBJ2-1,TRBV7-9,ASSLVGASDEQF
TRBJ2-3,TRBV6-5,ASSPGLRDGTQY
TRBJ2-2,TRBV6-1,ASSEAGENTGELF
TRBJ2-5,TRBV7-9,ASSLGQGQETQY
TRBJ2-5,TRBV5-1,ASSLAGETQY
TRBJ2-1,TRBV5-4,ASSLAASGSRKNEQF
TRBJ2-3,TRBV27,ASSLRGVGADTQY
TRBJ2-1,TRBV13,ASSFISSGSNEQF
TRBJ1-1,TRBV28,ASSEGTTEAF
TRBJ2-7,TRBV6-5,ASSYAGGYEQY
TRBJ2-7,TRBV11-2,ASSLSRTYEQY
TRBJ2-7,TRBV7-9,ASSRGREQY
TRBJ2-7,TRBV18,ASSPQTGKDEQY
TRBJ2-5,TRBV7-2,ASSRRLAGGQETQY
TRBJ2-3,TRBV9,ASSARTGGDTQY
TRBJ2-7,TRBV28,ASSLLPGQDTYEQY
TRBJ1-3,TRBV6-1,AVRDRGRNTIY
TRBJ2-3,TRBV9,ASSMPGPGQISADTQY
TRBJ1-5,TRBV27,ASRSGGRGSNQPQH
TRBJ1-1,TRBV4-3,ASSQVSTEDTEAF
TRBJ1-1,TRBV19,ASSIDVTGTMNTEAF